A selection of T cell receptor beta chains follows, all from one sample in a study of T cells in Graves' hyperthyroidism and ophthalmopathy. MiXCR, run by TCRdb on the multiplex PCR reads, gives a single entry per CDR3 protein. The sample lists around 700,000 distinct CDR3 sequences, approximately 40% occurring once. Material: blood. The receptor set was obtained from a woman aged 35 to 49 with Graves' hyperthyroidism. The CDR3 runs from the conserved cysteine through the conserved F or W. D genes are given only for firm matches. Where a row states a size, it is once, few, many or the class of an expanded clone; other rows omit it.

DNA | CDR3 | V | size | J | D
TGCGCCAGCGGACCCGGACTAGCGGAGTCCTACGAGCAGTACTTC | CASGPGLAESYEQYF | TRBV5-1 | - | TRBJ2-7 | TRBD2
TGTGCCAGCAACACCCGAGGGGGGCTTGGGGCCAACGTCCTGACTTTC | CASNTRGGLGANVLTF | TRBV5-8 | few | TRBJ2-6 | -
TGTGCCATCAGTCCGCAGGAGGGACAGGGTGTCTCCACCGGGGAGCTGTTTTTT | CAISPQEGQGVSTGELFF | TRBV10-3 | many | TRBJ2-2 | TRBD1
TGTGCCAGCAGCCAAACTCCATCTGGAAACACCATATATTTT | CASSQTPSGNTIYF | TRBV3-1 | - | TRBJ1-3 | -
TGCAGTGCTCTAGATGTCACAGGGGTAGTCTATGGCTACACCTTC | CSALDVTGVVYGYTF | TRBV20-1 | few | TRBJ1-2 | TRBD1
TGTGCCAGCAGTGTCCAGCGGGGGGGCTACAATGAGCAGTACTTC | CASSVQRGGYNEQYF | TRBV2 | - | TRBJ2-7 | TRBD2
TGCGCCGGCACCCGGACAGGGGGCACTGAAGCTTTCTTT | CAGTRTGGTEAFF | TRBV5-1 | - | TRBJ1-1 | TRBD1
TGTGCCAGCAGCGCGGTGGGACAGGGCCTCACTGAAGCTTTCTTT | CASSAVGQGLTEAFF | TRBV9 | - | TRBJ1-1 | TRBD1
TGCGCCAGCAGCGCAGCCCGGACAGGCAACACTGAAGCTTTCTTT | CASSAARTGNTEAFF | TRBV7-9 | - | TRBJ1-1 | TRBD1
TGCGCCAGCAGCCAAGATTGGGACCTAGGCCTTTACGAGCAGTACTTC | CASSQDWDLGLYEQYF | TRBV4-3 | few | TRBJ2-7 | -
TGTGCCAGCTGCCCTGCCGGGACTCTCTACGAGCAGTACTTC | CASCPAGTLYEQYF | TRBV6-5 | few | TRBJ2-7 | -
TGTGCCAGCAGTGGACTCGGGACAGATAATCAGCCCCAGCATTTT | CASSGLGTDNQPQHF | TRBV6-5 | few | TRBJ1-5 | TRBD1
TGTGCCAGCAGCGTCGACGGAGGAACCTATGGCTACACCTTC | CASSVDGGTYGYTF | TRBV13 | many | TRBJ1-2 | -
TGTGCCAGCAGTGAAGTTGAAACAGCTTTTAAAGCTTTCTTT | CASSEVETAFKAFF | TRBV6-1 | - | TRBJ1-1 | -
TGTGCCAGCAGTTCGCCGGGACGGCACTATGGCTACACCTTC | CASSSPGRHYGYTF | TRBV28 | - | TRBJ1-2 | -
TGTGCCAGCACCTCGACAGGGGGAAACACTGAAGCTTTCTTT | CASTSTGGNTEAFF | TRBV12-3/TRBV12-4 | many | TRBJ1-1 | TRBD1
TGCGCCAGCAGCGTCCGGACTAACGAGTCCTACGAGCAGTACTTC | CASSVRTNESYEQYF | TRBV5-1 | - | TRBJ2-7 | -
TGTGCCAGCAGCCCCGGACTGGCCGGGGAGCTGTTTTTT | CASSPGLAGELFF | TRBV11-2 | few | TRBJ2-2 | -
TGTGCCAGCATCAACCCCGACAGGGCAACTCCTGGGGCCAACGTCCTGACTTTC | CASINPDRATPGANVLTF | TRBV7-8 | many | TRBJ2-6 | TRBD1
TGCAGCGTTTACTCCGGGTCTAGCACCTACGAGCAGTACTTC | CSVYSGSSTYEQYF | TRBV29-1 | - | TRBJ2-7 | -
TGTGCCATCAGTTACGCGGCCGGGGAGCTGTTTTTT | CAISYAAGELFF | TRBV10-3 | once | TRBJ2-2 | -
TGTGCCAGCAGCCGAAGCGCGGGGGTAACCTACGAGCAGTACTTC | CASSRSAGVTYEQYF | TRBV14 | many | TRBJ2-7 | TRBD2
TGCGCCAGCAGTGCGGGGTTGAAAGAGACCCAGTACTTC | CASSAGLKETQYF | TRBV10-1 | many | TRBJ2-5 | -
TGTGCCAGCAGCTTAATTAGCGGGAGGGCCTCCCACGAGCAGTACTTC | CASSLISGRASHEQYF | TRBV7-2 | few | TRBJ2-7 | TRBD2
TGTGCCAGCAGCGCAGGAGGGGAGCCCCAGCATTTT | CASSAGGEPQHF | TRBV7-2 | - | TRBJ1-5 | -
TGTGCCAGCAGCGGAGGGGGACCTAAAGGCTACACCTTC | CASSGGGPKGYTF | TRBV12-3/TRBV12-4 | - | TRBJ1-2 | -
TGCGCCAGCAGCCAAGGACAGGGTCTTTCCTACGAGCAGTACTTC | CASSQGQGLSYEQYF | TRBV5-1 | few | TRBJ2-7 | TRBD1
TGTGCCACCTCGGGAGGGGTCATTACCACTGAAGCTTTCTTT | CATSGGVITTEAFF | TRBV10-3 | many | TRBJ1-1 | -
TGTGCCACCAGCAGTTTAGGGGGGGCCTATGGCTACACCTTC | CATSSLGGAYGYTF | TRBV15 | - | TRBJ1-2 | -
TGTGCCAGCAGCCCGGACAGGCGGAGCTCCTACGAGCAGTACTTC | CASSPDRRSSYEQYF | TRBV5-6 | few | TRBJ2-7 | TRBD1
TGTGCCAGCAGCGGTAAAGGGGGCCTAGACCACGAGCAGTACTTC | CASSGKGGLDHEQYF | TRBV7-9 | many | TRBJ2-7 | TRBD1
TGCGCCAGTAAAGAGGCCCTACCACCTTACGAGCAGTACTTC | CASKEALPPYEQYF | TRBV10-2 | many | TRBJ2-7 | -
TGTGCCAGCAGTAAAGACACCGGGGAGCTGTTTTTT | CASSKDTGELFF | TRBV2 | - | TRBJ2-2 | -
TGTGCCAGCAGCTTAAACCCCTGGGGTGAAAAACTGTTTTTT | CASSLNPWGEKLFF | TRBV7-8 | few | TRBJ1-4 | -
TGTGCCAGCAGCTTAGACAGGATAACTGGCTACACCTTC | CASSLDRITGYTF | TRBV7-9 | many | TRBJ1-2 | -
TGCAGTGCTAGAGGACCAGGGGGTAGGACTGAAGCTTTCTTT | CSARGPGGRTEAFF | TRBV20-1 | many | TRBJ1-1 | TRBD1
TGTGCCAGCGATGGACAGGCCTACGGAGGCTACACCTTC | CASDGQAYGGYTF | TRBV6-6 | many | TRBJ1-2 | TRBD1
TGTGCCAGTAGTACTGACAGTGGGGACAACTATGGCTACACCTTC | CASSTDSGDNYGYTF | TRBV19 | - | TRBJ1-2 | -